This T cell receptor beta chain was profiled in a study of cytomegalovirus exposure and HLA in healthy donors. Across the study: The roughly 700 first-cohort repertoires shared a platform with the 130 or so validation repertoires, as reported in a later analysis. Points from the study as a whole: The study recorded over 150 TCR beta chains that were cytomegalovirus-associated. According to a later analysis, TCR clusters from the first cohort tended to co-occur in the roughly 110 validation repertoires.

Germline CDR1 is SGHDN and CDR2 is FVKESK. The CDR3 is 15 residues long. Deletions cut 0 bases from V and 4 bases from J, with 12 bases between. The table came from immunoSEQ multiplex PCR; TCRdb's copy has only in-frame clones and leaves some out. This table holds roughly 130,000 clones, around 92% found once. A note on this clone: Its antigen is unidentified.

V and J are TRBV14 and TRBJ1-2, with TRBD1 as a possible D gene (6 bases). The origin of this receptor is a man aged 25 to 45 in good health and CMV-seronegative. The specimen was PBMCs. CDR3 DNA sequence: TGTGCCAGCAGCCAAGATGCCAGGGGCCCCTATGGCTACACCTTC. It specifies CASSQDARGPYGYTF.